A selection of T cell receptor beta chains follows, all from one sample in a study of cytomegalovirus exposure and HLA in healthy donors. TCRdb's copy holds only in-frame clones and misses some; the assay was immunoSEQ multiplex PCR. Here the sample spans approximately 150,000 clones, roughly two thirds being singletons. Sequenced sample: PBMCs. These receptor sequences come from a male donor in good health and CMV-seronegative. The CDR3 runs from the conserved cysteine through the conserved F or W. D genes are given only for firm matches. Only some rows state a clone size, as once, few, many or a class for expanded clones.

v_call,j_call,d_call,clone_size,cdr3_aa,cdr3_nt
TRBV7-9,TRBJ1-4,TRBD1,few,CASSPGTGREKLFF,TGTGCCAGCAGCCCCGGGACAGGGCGCGAAAAACTGTTTTTT
TRBV4-3,TRBJ2-3,NA,few,CASSQDNGGSDTQYF,TGCGCCAGCAGTCAAGATAATGGGGGGTCAGATACGCAGTATTTT
TRBV6-6,TRBJ2-7,NA,NA,CASSYLGLSYEQYF,TGTGCCAGCAGTTATCTGGGCCTCTCCTACGAGCAGTACTTC
TRBV7-9,TRBJ2-5,NA,NA,CASSLPGNQETQYF,TGTGCCAGCAGCCTTCCGGGGAACCAAGAGACCCAGTACTTC
TRBV27,TRBJ1-2,NA,NA,CASSLGQNYGYTF,TGTGCCAGCAGTTTAGGTCAGAACTATGGCTACACCTTC
TRBV19,TRBJ1-5,NA,once,CASSIEGRQPQHF,TGTGCCAGTAGTATCGAGGGGAGGCAGCCCCAGCATTTT
TRBV6-4,TRBJ2-3,TRBD2,NA,CASSVASGEADTQYF,TGTGCCAGCAGTGTTGCTAGCGGGGAGGCAGATACGCAGTATTTT
TRBV29-1,TRBJ2-7,NA,once,CSVAVASYYEQYF,TGCAGCGTTGCCGTAGCGAGTTACTACGAGCAGTACTTC
TRBV12-5,TRBJ2-1,TRBD2,NA,CASGSGLAGAYNEQFF,TGTGCTAGTGGTTCGGGACTAGCGGGGGCCTACAATGAGCAGTTCTTC
TRBV6-1,TRBJ2-7,NA,once,CASSDVRRSNEQYF,TGTGCCAGCAGTGACGTCCGTAGATCGAACGAGCAGTACTTC
TRBV19,TRBJ2-5,TRBD1,NA,CATSDRGETQYF,TGTGCCACCTCGGACAGGGGAGAGACCCAGTACTTC
TRBV29-1,TRBJ1-1,TRBD1,NA,CSVDRGTEAFF,TGCAGCGTGGACAGGGGTACTGAAGCTTTCTTT
TRBV7-2,TRBJ2-7,NA,NA,CASSLARPAYEQYF,TGTGCCAGCAGCTTAGCGAGGCCAGCCTACGAGCAGTACTTC
TRBV5-4,TRBJ2-1,TRBD2,NA,CASSLGRGSSYNEQFF,TGTGCCAGCAGCTTGGGGCGGGGGTCCTCCTACAATGAGCAGTTCTTC
TRBV4-1,TRBJ2-1,NA,once,CASSQGRFGKENNEQFF,TGCGCCAGCAGCCAAGGGAGGTTTGGGAAGGAGAACAATGAGCAGTTCTTC
TRBV5-4,TRBJ2-3,TRBD1,NA,CASSTDRAEGDTQYF,TGTGCCAGCAGCACGGACAGGGCAGAGGGAGATACGCAGTATTTT
TRBV7-2,TRBJ2-3,TRBD2,NA,CASSLGTSVDTQYF,TGTGCCAGCAGCTTAGGGACTAGCGTAGATACGCAGTATTTT
TRBV27,TRBJ1-6,NA,NA,CASSLTGPTVWRHSPLHF,TGTGCCAGCAGTTTGACAGGCCCAACCGTGTGGCGTCATTCACCCCTCCACTTT
TRBV7-3,TRBJ2-7,TRBD1,NA,CASSPGQGAYEQYF,TGTGCCAGCAGCCCAGGACAGGGGGCCTACGAGCAGTACTTC